This T cell receptor beta chain emerged from a study of blood T cell repertoires in COVID-19. Study details: Specimens from acute and convalescent COVID-19 originated in the United States, Italy and Spain. T cells, B-cell-depleted T cells, or PBMCs provided the cDNA or gDNA that served as material.

The CDR3 runs 14 residues. V lost 5 bases, J lost 4 bases, and 6 bases stayed unmatched. Germline V gene sequence: CDR1 SEHNR, CDR2 FQNEAQ (reference sequence). As handled by the study authors: Reference gene primer amplification in the assay estimated nucleated cell counts. Generated by immunoSEQ multiplex PCR, the TCRdb table keeps only in-frame clones and is missing some. V and J calls plus clone size are reproduced from that table; the DNA served to infer D and trimming. The data show under 300,000 clones, with 83% seen just once and roughly 5% held by the top ten. The chain couples TRBV7-9 to TRBJ2-3, with 7 bases matching TRBD1. The clonotype was recovered from an elderly man with acute or convalescent COVID-19. The sequenced sample was peripheral blood. The CDR3 is CASSQDRAADTQYF. Written as DNA, the CDR3 is TGTGCCAGCAGCCAAGACAGGGCGGCAGATACGCAGTATTTT.